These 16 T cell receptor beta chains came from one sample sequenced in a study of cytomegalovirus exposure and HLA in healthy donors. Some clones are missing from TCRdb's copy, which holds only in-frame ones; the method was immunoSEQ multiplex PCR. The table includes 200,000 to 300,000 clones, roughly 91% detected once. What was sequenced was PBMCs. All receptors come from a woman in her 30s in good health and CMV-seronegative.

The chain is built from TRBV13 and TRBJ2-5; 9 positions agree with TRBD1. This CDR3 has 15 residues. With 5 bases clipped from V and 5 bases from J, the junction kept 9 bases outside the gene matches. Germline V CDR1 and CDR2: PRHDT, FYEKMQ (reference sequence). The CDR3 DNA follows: TGTGCCAGCAGCAGGCCGGGACAGGGATTGGAGACCCAGTACTTC. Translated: CASSRPGQGLETQYF.

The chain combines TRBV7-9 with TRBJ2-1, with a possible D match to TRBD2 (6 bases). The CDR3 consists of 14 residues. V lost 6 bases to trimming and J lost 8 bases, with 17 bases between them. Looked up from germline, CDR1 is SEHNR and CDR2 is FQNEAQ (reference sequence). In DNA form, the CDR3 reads TGTGCCAGCAGGATTGCGGGATCAGGCTATGAGCAGTTCTTC. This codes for CASRIAGSGYEQFF.

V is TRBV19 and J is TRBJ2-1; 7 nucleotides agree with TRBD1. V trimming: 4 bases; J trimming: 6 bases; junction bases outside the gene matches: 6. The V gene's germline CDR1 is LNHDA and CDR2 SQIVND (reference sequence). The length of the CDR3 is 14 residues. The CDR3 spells CASSSDRVVNEQFF. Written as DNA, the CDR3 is TGTGCCAGTAGTAGCGACAGGGTAGTCAATGAGCAGTTCTTC.

CDR3 coding DNA: TGTGCCAGCACCCCCGGGGCCAGTGGCGGCTACACCTTC. This codes for CASTPGASGGYTF. This chain uses TRBV6-5 with TRBJ1-2; tentatively, D is TRBD1 (5 bases). V was clipped by 7 bases and J by 8 bases, with 17 bases between them. The germline V gene encodes CDR1 MNHEY and CDR2 SVGAGI. CDR3 length: 13 amino acids.

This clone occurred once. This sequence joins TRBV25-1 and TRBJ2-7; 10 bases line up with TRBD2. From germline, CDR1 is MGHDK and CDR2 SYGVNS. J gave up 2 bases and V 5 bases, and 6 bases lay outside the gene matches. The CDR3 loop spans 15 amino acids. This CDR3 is CASSIGLAAPYEQYF. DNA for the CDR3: TGTGCCAGCAGTATAGGACTAGCGGCACCCTACGAGCAGTACTTC.

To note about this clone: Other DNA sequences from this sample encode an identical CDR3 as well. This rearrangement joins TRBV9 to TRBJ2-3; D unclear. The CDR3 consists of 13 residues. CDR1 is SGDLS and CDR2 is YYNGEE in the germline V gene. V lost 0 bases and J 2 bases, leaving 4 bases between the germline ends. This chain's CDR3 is CASSVVSTDTQYF. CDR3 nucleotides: TGTGCCAGCAGCGTAGTCTCCACAGATACGCAGTATTTT. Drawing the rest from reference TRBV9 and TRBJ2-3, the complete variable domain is DSGVTQTPKHLITATGQRVTLRCSPRSGDLSVYWYQQSLDQGLQFLIQYYNGEERAKGNILERFSAQQFPDLHSELNLSSLELGDSALYFCASSVVSTDTQYFGPGTRLTVL.

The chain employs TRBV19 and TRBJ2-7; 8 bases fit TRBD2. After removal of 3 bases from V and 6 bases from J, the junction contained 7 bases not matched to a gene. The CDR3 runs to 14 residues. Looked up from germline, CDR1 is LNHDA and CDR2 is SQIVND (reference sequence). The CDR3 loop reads CASSIPGRAPEQYF. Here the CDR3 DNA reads TGTGCCAGTAGTATTCCCGGGAGGGCCCCCGAGCAGTACTTC.

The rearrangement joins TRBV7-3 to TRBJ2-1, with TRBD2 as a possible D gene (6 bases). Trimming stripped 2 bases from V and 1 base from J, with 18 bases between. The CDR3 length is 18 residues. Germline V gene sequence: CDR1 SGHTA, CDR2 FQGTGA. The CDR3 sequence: CASSLFFTGDLSYNEQFF. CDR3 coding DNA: TGTGCCAGCAGCTTATTTTTTACTGGGGACTTATCCTACAATGAGCAGTTCTTC.

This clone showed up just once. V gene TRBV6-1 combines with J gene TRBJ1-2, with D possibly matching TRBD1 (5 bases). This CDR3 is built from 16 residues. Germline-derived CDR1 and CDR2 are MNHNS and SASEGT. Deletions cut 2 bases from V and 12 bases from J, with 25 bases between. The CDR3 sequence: CASSERFGGSGRLDTF. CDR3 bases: TGTGCCAGCAGTGAACGGTTTGGGGGGTCAGGGAGGCTAGACACCTTC.

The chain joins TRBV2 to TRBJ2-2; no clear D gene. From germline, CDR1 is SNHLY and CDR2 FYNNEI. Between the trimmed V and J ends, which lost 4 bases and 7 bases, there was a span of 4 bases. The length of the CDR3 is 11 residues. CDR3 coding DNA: TGTGCCAGCAGTGCGGGCGGGGAGCTGTTTTTT. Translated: CASSAGGELFF.

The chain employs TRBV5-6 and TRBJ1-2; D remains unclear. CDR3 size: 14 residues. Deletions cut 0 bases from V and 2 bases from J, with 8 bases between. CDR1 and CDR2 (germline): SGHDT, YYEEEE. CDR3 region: CASSLVAVNYGYTF. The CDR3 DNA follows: TGTGCCAGCAGCTTGGTGGCGGTGAACTATGGCTACACCTTC. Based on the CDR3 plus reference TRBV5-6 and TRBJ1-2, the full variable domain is DAGVTQSPTHLIKTRGQQVTLRCSPKSGHDTVSWYQQALGQGPQFIFQYYEEEERQRGNFPDRFSGHQFPNYSSELNVNALLLGDSALYLCASSLVAVNYGYTFGSGTRLTVV.

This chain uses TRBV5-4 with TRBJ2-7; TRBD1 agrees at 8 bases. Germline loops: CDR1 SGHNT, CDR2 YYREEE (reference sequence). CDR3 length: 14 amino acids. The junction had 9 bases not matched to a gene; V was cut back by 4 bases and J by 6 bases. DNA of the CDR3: TGTGCCAGCAGCGAAGGACAGGGAAGAACCGAGCAGTACTTC. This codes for CASSEGQGRTEQYF.

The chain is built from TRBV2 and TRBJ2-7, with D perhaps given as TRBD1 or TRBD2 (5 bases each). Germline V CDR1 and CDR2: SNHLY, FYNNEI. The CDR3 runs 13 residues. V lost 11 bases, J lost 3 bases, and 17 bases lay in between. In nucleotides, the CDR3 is TGTGCCGGCCGGGACCGTCTTGTCTACGAGCAGTACTTC. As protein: CAGRDRLVYEQYF.

The CDR3 loop is CASSDITLMHYEQYF. CDR3 nucleotides: TGTGCCAGCAGCGACATTACTTTAATGCACTACGAGCAGTACTTC. The chain couples TRBV11-3 to TRBJ2-7, with D unclear. The CDR3 is 15 amino acids. Trimming cost V 5 bases and J 3 bases, with 17 bases left between them. Germline CDR1 is SGHNT and CDR2 is YENEEA. The full variable domain, rest sourced from reference TRBV11-3 and TRBJ2-7, is EAGVVQSPRYKIIEKKQPVAFWCNPISGHNTLYWYLQNLGQGPELLIRYENEEAVDDSQLPKDRFSAERLKGVDSTLKIQPAELGDSAVYLCASSDITLMHYEQYFGPGTRLTVT.

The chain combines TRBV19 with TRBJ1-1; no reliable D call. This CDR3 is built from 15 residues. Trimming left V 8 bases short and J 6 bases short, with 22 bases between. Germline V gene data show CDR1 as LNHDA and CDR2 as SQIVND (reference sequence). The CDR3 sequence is CASSSRTAGWAEAFF. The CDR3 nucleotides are TGTGCCAGTTCGTCTCGGACGGCCGGTTGGGCTGAAGCTTTCTTT.

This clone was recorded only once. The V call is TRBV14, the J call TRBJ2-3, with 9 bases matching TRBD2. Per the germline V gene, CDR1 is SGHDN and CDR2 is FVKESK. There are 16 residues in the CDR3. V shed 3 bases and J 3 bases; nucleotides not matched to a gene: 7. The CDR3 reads CASSHVAGGITDTQYF. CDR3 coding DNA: TGTGCCAGCAGCCATGTTGCGGGAGGGATTACAGATACGCAGTATTTT.